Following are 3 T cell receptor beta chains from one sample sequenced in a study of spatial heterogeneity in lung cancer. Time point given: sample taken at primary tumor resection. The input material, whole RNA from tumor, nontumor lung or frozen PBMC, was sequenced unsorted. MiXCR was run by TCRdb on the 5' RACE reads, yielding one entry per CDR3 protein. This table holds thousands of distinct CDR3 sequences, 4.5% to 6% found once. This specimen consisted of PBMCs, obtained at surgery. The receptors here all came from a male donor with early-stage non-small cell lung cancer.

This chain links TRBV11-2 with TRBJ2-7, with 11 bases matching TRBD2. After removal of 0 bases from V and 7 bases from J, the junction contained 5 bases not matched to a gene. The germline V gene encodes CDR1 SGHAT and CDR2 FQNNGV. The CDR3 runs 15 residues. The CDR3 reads CASSLELAGEWEQYF. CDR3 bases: TGTGCCAGCAGCTTAGAACTAGCGGGAGAGTGGGAGCAGTACTTC.

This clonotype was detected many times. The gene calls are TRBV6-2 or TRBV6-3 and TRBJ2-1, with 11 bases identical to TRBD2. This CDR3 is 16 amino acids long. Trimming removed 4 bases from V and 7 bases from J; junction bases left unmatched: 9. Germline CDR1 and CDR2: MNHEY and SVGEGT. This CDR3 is CASSSPGLAAINEQFF. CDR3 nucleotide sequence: TGTGCCAGCAGTTCCCCGGGACTAGCGGCTATTAATGAGCAGTTCTTC.

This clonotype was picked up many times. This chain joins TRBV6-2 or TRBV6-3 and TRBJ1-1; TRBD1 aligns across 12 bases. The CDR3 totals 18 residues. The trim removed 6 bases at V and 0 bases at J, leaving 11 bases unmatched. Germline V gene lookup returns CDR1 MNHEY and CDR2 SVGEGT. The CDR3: CASRSGTGGSGVNTEAFF. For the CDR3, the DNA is TGTGCCAGCAGATCCGGGACAGGGGGCTCTGGAGTGAACACTGAAGCTTTCTTT.